This T cell receptor (beta chain) was profiled in a study of cytotoxic CD8 clonotypes in ibrutinib-treated CLL. Method: immunoSEQ multiplex PCR; TCRdb's copy keeps in-frame clones and lacks some. The data contain about 160,000 clones, 81% of them seen just once; the ten biggest clones take up roughly 1.9%. This clone is labeled as medium-sized (0.01 to 0.1%). The sample was PBMCs, taken after 12 months of ibrutinib treatment. This clonotype was obtained from a human donor with chronic lymphocytic leukemia.

The DNA of the CDR3 is TGCAGCGCCGGGACAGGGGGCTTCAATGAGCAGTTCTTC. Amino acids: CSAGTGGFNEQFF. The rearrangement uses TRBV29-1 and TRBJ2-1; 12 bases line up with TRBD1. V trimming: 7 bases; J trimming: 6 bases; junction bases outside the gene matches: 4. The germline V gene encodes CDR1 SQVTM and CDR2 ANQGSEA. CDR3 length equals 13 residues.